Listed here is a single TCR beta chain. In the study's own analysis: Researchers report that nucleated cell counts were estimated from reference gene primer amplification. TCRdb keeps only in-frame clones here, not all; method: immunoSEQ multiplex PCR. V, J and clone size are taken as reported in that table, and D and trimming were inferred from the DNA itself. This sample has roughly 170,000 clones, with roughly 70% found just once. This entry belongs to a study of blood T cell repertoires in COVID-19. At the level of the study: Sources were T cells, B-cell-depleted T cells, or PBMCs; the material itself was cDNA or gDNA.

Losses at the gene ends were 0 bases for V and 1 base for J; bases not matched to a gene: 3. The CDR3 covers 17 residues. The germline V gene encodes CDR1 SEHNR and CDR2 FQNEAQ (reference sequence). This TCR came from an elderly woman with acute or convalescent COVID-19. Sample: peripheral blood. The chain couples TRBV7-9 to TRBJ2-6; 7 bases are a match to TRBD2. The chain's CDR3 is CASSLAAGVSGANVLTF. CDR3 DNA: TGTGCCAGCAGCTTAGCGGCGGGAGTGTCTGGGGCCAACGTCCTGACTTTC.